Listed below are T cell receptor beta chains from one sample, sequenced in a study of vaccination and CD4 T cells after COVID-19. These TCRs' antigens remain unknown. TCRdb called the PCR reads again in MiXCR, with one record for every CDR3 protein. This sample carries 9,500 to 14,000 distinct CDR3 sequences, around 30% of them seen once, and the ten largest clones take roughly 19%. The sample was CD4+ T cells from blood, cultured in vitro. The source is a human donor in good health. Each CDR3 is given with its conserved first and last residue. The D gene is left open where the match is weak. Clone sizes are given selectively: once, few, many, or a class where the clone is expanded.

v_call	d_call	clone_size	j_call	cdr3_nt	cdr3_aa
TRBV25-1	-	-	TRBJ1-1	TGTGCCAGCAGTGGAGAACTCCCCTCAGGAACTGAAGCTTTCTTT	CASSGELPSGTEAFF
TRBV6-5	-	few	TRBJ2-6	TGTGCCAGCAGTTACCTCCATAACTCTGGGGCCAACGTCCTGACTTTC	CASSYLHNSGANVLTF
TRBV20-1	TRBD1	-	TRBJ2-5	TGCAGTGCTAGAATTAGACAGGGGGCAATTCATACAGAGACCCAGTACTTC	CSARIRQGAIHTETQYF
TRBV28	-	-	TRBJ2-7	TGTGCCAGCAGGGAGAGGATTCGCTCCTACGAGCAGTACTTC	CASRERIRSYEQYF
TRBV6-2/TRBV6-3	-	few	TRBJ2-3	TGTGCCAGCAGTTATCGGGGACTTCACCAAAGCACAGATACGCAGTATTTT	CASSYRGLHQSTDTQYF
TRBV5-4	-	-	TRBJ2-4	TGTGCCAGCAGTAGAGGGGCCTTAGCCAAAAACATTCAGTACTTC	CASSRGALAKNIQYF
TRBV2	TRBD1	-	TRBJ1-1	TGTGCCAGCAGCCCCGACAGGGTTCTTGAAGCTTTCTTT	CASSPDRVLEAFF
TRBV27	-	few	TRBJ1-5	TGTGCCAGCAGTTTAAACTCGGCAGGGTCAGATCAGCCCCAGCATTTT	CASSLNSAGSDQPQHF
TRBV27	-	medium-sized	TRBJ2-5	TGTGCCAGCAGTCCCCAGGGACCCCTACCTGGGACCCAGTACTTC	CASSPQGPLPGTQYF
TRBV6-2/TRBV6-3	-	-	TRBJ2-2	TGTGCCAGCAGTTCGGGAGCCCGAAGGGTGCTCACCGGGGAGCTGTTTTTT	CASSSGARRVLTGELFF
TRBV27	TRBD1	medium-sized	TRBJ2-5	TGTGCCAGCAGTTTATCGAGACAGGGTGGGACCCAGTACTTC	CASSLSRQGGTQYF
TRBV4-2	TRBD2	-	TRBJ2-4	TGTGCCAGCAGCCAAGATCAACTAGCGGGAAACATTCAGTACTTC	CASSQDQLAGNIQYF
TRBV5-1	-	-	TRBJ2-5	TGCGCCAGCAGATCAGGAGGAGAGACCCAGTACTTC	CASRSGGETQYF
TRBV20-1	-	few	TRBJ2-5	TGCAGTGGGCAGACGAGACCCTCCTCCCCCGCACAAGAGACCCAGTACTTC	CSGQTRPSSPAQETQYF
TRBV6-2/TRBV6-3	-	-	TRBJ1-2	TGTGCCAGCACGCCCCCCTGGGGCGAAGGCTACACCTTC	CASTPPWGEGYTF
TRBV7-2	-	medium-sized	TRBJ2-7	TGTGCCAGCAGCTTAGGAGTGTTGGGGGACTACGAGCAGTACTTC	CASSLGVLGDYEQYF
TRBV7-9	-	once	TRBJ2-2	TGTGCCAGCAGCTTCCGTGTGGGGGCCACCGGGGAGCTGTTTTTT	CASSFRVGATGELFF
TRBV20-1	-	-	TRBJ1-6	TGCAGTGCTAGAGGTCAACCTTTGGATAATTCACCCCTCCACTTT	CSARGQPLDNSPLHF
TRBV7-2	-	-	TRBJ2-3	TGTGCCCGCAGCATCCCTGGACCAGATACGCAGTATTTT	CARSIPGPDTQYF
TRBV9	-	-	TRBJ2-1	TGTGCCAGCAGCTCCTACGGGACTTACAATGAGCAGTTCTTC	CASSSYGTYNEQFF
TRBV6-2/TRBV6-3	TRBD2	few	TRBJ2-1	TGTGCCAGCAGTTACAGGGCTAGCGGCTACAATGAGCAGTTCTTC	CASSYRASGYNEQFF
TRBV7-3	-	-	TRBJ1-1	TGTGCCAGCAGCTCCAGGCCTGGTGAGGGTGAAGCTTTCTTT	CASSSRPGEGEAFF
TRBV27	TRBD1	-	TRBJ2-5	TGTGCCAGCAGTCGGACAGGGGCCCAAGGGCAAGAGACCCAGTACTTC	CASSRTGAQGQETQYF
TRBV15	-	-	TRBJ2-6	TGTGCCACCAGCAGAGATTATGACGGTCCGGGCTCTGGGGCCAACGTCCTGACTTTC	CATSRDYDGPGSGANVLTF
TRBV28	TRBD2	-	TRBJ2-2	TGTGCCAGCAGTCGCCCCGGACTAGCGGAGAACACCGGGGAGCTGTTTTTT	CASSRPGLAENTGELFF
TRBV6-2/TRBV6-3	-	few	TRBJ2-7	TGTGCCAGCAGTTACGACCATCCAGGGTACGAGCAGTACTTC	CASSYDHPGYEQYF
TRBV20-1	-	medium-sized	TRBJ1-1	TGCAGTGCTCCCATGGGCAGAGTCACTGAAGCTTTCTTT	CSAPMGRVTEAFF
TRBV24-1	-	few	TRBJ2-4	TGTGCCACCAGTGATTTGGAGGGTGACATTCAGTACTTC	CATSDLEGDIQYF
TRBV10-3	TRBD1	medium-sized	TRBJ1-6	TGTGCCAACCGCGGGACAGGCGATAATTCACCCCTCCACTTT	CANRGTGDNSPLHF
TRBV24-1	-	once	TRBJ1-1	TGTGCCACCAGTGATACCCGCGGCCCCCTTAAAGGGGACACTGAAGCTTTCTTT	CATSDTRGPLKGDTEAFF
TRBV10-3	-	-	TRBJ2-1	TGTGCCATCATAAAGGGGCAGGTCGTCAATGAGCAGTTCTTC	CAIIKGQVVNEQFF
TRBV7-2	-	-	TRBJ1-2	TGTGCCAACAGCTTACCGGGGTATGGCTACACCTTC	CANSLPGYGYTF
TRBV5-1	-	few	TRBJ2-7	TGCGCCAGCAGCCCTCAGGACCTGTACGAGCAGTACTTC	CASSPQDLYEQYF
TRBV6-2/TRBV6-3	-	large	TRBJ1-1	TGTGCCAGCAGTTACTTTGGTATCGGACAGATGAATGAAGCTTTCTTT	CASSYFGIGQMNEAFF
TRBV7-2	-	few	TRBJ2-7	TGTGCCAGCAGCCCCGTCAACTCCTACGAGCAGTACTTC	CASSPVNSYEQYF
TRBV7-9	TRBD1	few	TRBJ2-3	TGTGCCAGCAGCTCCCTTTGGACAGGGGGGTTGGATACGCAGTATTTT	CASSSLWTGGLDTQYF
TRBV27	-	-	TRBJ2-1	TGTGCCAGCAGTTTATTGGGGGGCTTGGGGGACCCTAAAAGCTCCTACAATGAGCAGTTCTTC	CASSLLGGLGDPKSSYNEQFF
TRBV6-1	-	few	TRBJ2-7	TGTGCCAGCAGGACCGTAGGTGAGGGCGAGCAGTACTTC	CASRTVGEGEQYF
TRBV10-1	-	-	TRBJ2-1	TGCGCCAGCAGCCCCAGGGTTCCTAATGAGCAGTTCTTC	CASSPRVPNEQFF
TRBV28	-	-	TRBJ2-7	TGTGCCAGCAGTTTATTAGGGGTAACCTACGAGCAGTACTTC	CASSLLGVTYEQYF
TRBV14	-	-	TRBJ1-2	TGTGCCAGCAGCCAAGGAGGGTGGGGGTATGGCTACACCTTC	CASSQGGWGYGYTF
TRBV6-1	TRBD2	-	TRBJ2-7	TGTGCCAGCAGTGTACGGACTAGCGGGCACACCTACGAGCAGTACTTC	CASSVRTSGHTYEQYF
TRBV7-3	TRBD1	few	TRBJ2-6	TGTGCCAGCAGCCCCGATTCCGGGACAGGGGCCGGGGCCAACGTCCTGACTTTC	CASSPDSGTGAGANVLTF
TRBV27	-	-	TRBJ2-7	TGTGCCAGCAGTTTCCACGGGATGACCTACGAGCAGTACTTC	CASSFHGMTYEQYF
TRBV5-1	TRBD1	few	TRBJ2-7	TGCGCCAGCAGCTTGGGAGGGACAGGGCCCTACGAGCAGTACTTC	CASSLGGTGPYEQYF
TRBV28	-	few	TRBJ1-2	TGTGCCAGCAGCATCCGGGACGCCTTTATGAGGAATGGCTACACCTTC	CASSIRDAFMRNGYTF
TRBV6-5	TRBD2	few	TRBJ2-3	TGTGCCAGCAGTTTCGATAGCGGGAGTCAAGATACGCAGTATTTT	CASSFDSGSQDTQYF
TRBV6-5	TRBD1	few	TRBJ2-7	TGTGCCAGCAGTTACCCGGCCAGGGGGAATCCCTACGAGCAGTACTTC	CASSYPARGNPYEQYF
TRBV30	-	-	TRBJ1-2	TGTGCCTGGACAGGGTCTGGCTACACCTTC	CAWTGSGYTF
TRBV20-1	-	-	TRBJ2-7	TGCAGTGCTAGAGAAGGGGGGAAACGGGGAAGGTACGAGCAGTACTTC	CSAREGGKRGRYEQYF
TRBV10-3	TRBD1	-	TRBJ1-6	TGTGCCATCAGTGGGACAGGGTTGGCTTATTCACCCCTCCACTTT	CAISGTGLAYSPLHF
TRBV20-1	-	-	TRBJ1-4	TGCAGTGCGAGCTCGGGGAGCCCTTCGGAAAAACTGTTTTTT	CSASSGSPSEKLFF
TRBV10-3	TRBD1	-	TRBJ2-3	TGTGCCATCTTAGCAGGGGGCTATGGCACAGATACGCAGTATTTT	CAILAGGYGTDTQYF
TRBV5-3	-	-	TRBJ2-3	TGTGCCAGAAGCTTTGATCTTCTAGCGTCTTCGGAGGAGGATACGCAGTATTTT	CARSFDLLASSEEDTQYF
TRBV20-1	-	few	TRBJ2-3	TGCAGTGCCGGGACTGGGATTAGCACAGATACGCAGTATTTT	CSAGTGISTDTQYF